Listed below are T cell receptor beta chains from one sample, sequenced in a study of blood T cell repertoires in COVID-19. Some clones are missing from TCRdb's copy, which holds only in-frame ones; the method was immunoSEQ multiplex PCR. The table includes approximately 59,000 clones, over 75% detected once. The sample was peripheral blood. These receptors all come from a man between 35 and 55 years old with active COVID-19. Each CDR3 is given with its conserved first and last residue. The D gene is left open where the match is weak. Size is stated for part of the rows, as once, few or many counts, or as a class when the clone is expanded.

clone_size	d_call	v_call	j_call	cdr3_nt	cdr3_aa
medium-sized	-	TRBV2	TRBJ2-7	TGTGCCAGCAGTAATAGATTCTTTACAGGGAGGGTCCCCTACGAGCAGTACTTC	CASSNRFFTGRVPYEQYF
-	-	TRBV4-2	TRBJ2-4	TGTGCCAGCAGCCAAGATCCTCGGGGAACGACCAAAAACATTCAGTACTTC	CASSQDPRGTTKNIQYF
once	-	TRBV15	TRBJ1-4	TGTGCCACCAGCAGAGACGGAGGCCCTAATGAAAAACTGTTTTTT	CATSRDGGPNEKLFF
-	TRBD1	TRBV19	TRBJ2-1	TGTGCCAGTAGTCTCGGGACAGCTAATGTCCATGAGCAGTTCTTC	CASSLGTANVHEQFF
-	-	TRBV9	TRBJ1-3	TGTGCCAGCAGCCCGCGGGGTCACAGCTCTGGAAACACCATATATTTT	CASSPRGHSSGNTIYF
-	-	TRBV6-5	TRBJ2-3	TGTGCCAGCAGTTATCGGGATACGCAGTATTTT	CASSYRDTQYF
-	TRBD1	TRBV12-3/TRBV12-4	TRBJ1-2	TGTGCCAGCAGGAGATCAGGGGGCTATGGCTACACCTTC	CASRRSGGYGYTF
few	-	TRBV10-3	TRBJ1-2	TGTGCCATCAGTGACCGAACTACAACGAACTATGGCTACACCTTC	CAISDRTTTNYGYTF
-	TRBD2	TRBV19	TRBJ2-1	TGTGCCAGTAGATTAGCGGGAGAGACAAATGAGCAGTTCTTC	CASRLAGETNEQFF
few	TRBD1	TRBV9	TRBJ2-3	TGTGCCAGCAGCGCCGACAGGGGGCGGACAGATACGCAGTATTTT	CASSADRGRTDTQYF
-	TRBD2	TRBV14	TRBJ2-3	TGTGCCAGCAGCCAAGATATAGGACTAGCGGGATGGGTGGGCACAGATACGCAGTATTTT	CASSQDIGLAGWVGTDTQYF
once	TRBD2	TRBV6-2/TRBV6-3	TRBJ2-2	TGTGCCAGCAGTTACGAGACTAGCGGACGCACCGGGGAGCTGTTTTTT	CASSYETSGRTGELFF
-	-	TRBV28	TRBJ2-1	TGTGCCAGCAGTTTCCCGGGCTACAATGAGCAGTTCTTC	CASSFPGYNEQFF
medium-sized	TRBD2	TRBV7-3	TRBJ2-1	TGTGCCAGCAGCTTACAATCTAGCGGGAGCGGGAATGAGCAGTTCTTC	CASSLQSSGSGNEQFF
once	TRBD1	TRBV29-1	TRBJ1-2	TGCAGCGCCCGAAGCGGGACAGGGTTTAATGGCTACACCTTC	CSARSGTGFNGYTF
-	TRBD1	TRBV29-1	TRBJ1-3	TGCACCTCTCCCAGGACAGGGGCCTCCTCTGGAAACACCATATATTTT	CTSPRTGASSGNTIYF
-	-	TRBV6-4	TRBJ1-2	TGTGCCAGCAGTGTCTCGACAGGATCTAACTATGGCTACACCTTC	CASSVSTGSNYGYTF
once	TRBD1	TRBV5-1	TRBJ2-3	TGCGCCAGCAGCTCCCAGGGGGTTAGGTCAGATACGCAGTATTTT	CASSSQGVRSDTQYF
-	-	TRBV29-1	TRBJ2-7	TGCAGCGTCGCAACAGGGTTCCTTGACGAGCAGTACTTC	CSVATGFLDEQYF
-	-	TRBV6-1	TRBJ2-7	TGTGCCAGCAGTGAAGGGACAGCCTACGAGCAGTACTTC	CASSEGTAYEQYF
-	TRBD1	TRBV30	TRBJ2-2	TGTGCCTGGAAGGGGGCGCGAAACGGGGAGCTGTTTTTT	CAWKGARNGELFF
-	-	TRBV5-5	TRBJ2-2	TGTGCCAGCAGCTTGACTAGCCGCGCGAACACCGGGGAGCTGTTTTTT	CASSLTSRANTGELFF
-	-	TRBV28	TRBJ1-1	TGTGCCAGCAGTTCCACGAGAGGGGAGGCTGAAGCTTTCTTT	CASSSTRGEAEAFF
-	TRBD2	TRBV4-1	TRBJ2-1	TGCGCCAGCAGCCTTGACCCAGGGAGGGACAATGAGCAGTTCTTC	CASSLDPGRDNEQFF
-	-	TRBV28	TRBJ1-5	TGTGCCAGCAGTTCTTACGGGAATCAGCCCCAGCATTTT	CASSSYGNQPQHF
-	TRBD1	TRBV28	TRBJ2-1	TGTGCCAACGCGACAGGGAGAGGTTACAATGAGCAGTTCTTC	CANATGRGYNEQFF
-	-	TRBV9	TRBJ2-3	TGTGCCAGCAGCTGGGTCAGCGCTATGGACACAGATACGCAGTATTTT	CASSWVSAMDTDTQYF